Given below is one T cell receptor beta chain in context. The antigen remains unidentified. The data are from a study of regulatory T cells in long-lasting Graves disease. Study details: The study counted Graves' disease as persistent given over 5 years of antithyroid drugs and positive TSH receptor antibodies. Study-wide findings and caveats: Persistent cases favored TRBV28, TRBJ1-2 and TRBJ2-5.

The CDR3 extends over 13 amino acids. CDR1 is SGHRS and CDR2 is YFSETQ in the germline V gene. V was clipped by 5 bases and J by 7 bases, with 15 bases between them. Combining iRepertoire HTBI primers with Arm-PCR of CDR3 regions, the authors built TCR beta libraries. A single record per CDR3 protein comes from TCRdb applying MiXCR to the multiplex PCR reads. Among hundreds of thousands of distinct CDR3 sequences listed, less than 25% were seen once. The time point: persistent/refractory GD, antithyroid drugs over 5 years with positive TRAb. From RNA extracted from PBMCs, the TCR library was made. Recruitment took place at an endocrinology department in Xi'an, China.

The TCR was taken from a female donor with Graves disease. The V gene is TRBV5-1, the J gene TRBJ1-1; D is possibly TRBD1 (5 bases). Sequenced here: peripheral blood mononuclear cells (PBMCs), sampled when the disease was refractory, from a patient treated with antithyroid drugs. The CDR3 reads CASRADNSGEAFF. The CDR3 DNA follows: TGCGCCAGCAGGGCGGACAACTCAGGTGAAGCTTTCTTT.